These 24 T cell receptor beta chains originate from one sample sequenced in a study of CD8 T cells in Susac syndrome. A quantity of roughly 0.5 to 1 ug RNA underwent reverse transcription using random hexamers. One entry per CDR3 protein, called by TCRdb with MiXCR from the immunoSEQ multiplex PCR reads. The data hold roughly 120,000 distinct CDR3 sequences, with about 93% observed a single time. The sequenced sample was CD4+ T cells from PBMCs. These receptors were obtained from a human donor in good health.

This chain's CDR3 is CASSSGGRRTEAFF. The CDR3 coding sequence is TGTGCCAGCAGTTCAGGGGGCAGGAGGACTGAAGCTTTCTTT. V and J are TRBV6-2 or TRBV6-3 and TRBJ1-1, with TRBD1 matching 8 bases. Germline trimming cut 4 bases from V and 5 bases from J; bases unmatched to any gene: 6. This CDR3 comprises 14 residues. CDR1 is MNHEY and CDR2 is SVGEGT in the germline V gene.

The V gene is TRBV18, the J gene TRBJ1-2, with D perhaps TRBD1 (6 bases). The V end was cut by 2 bases, the J end by 0 bases, with 13 bases between. CDR3 size: 16 residues. CDR1 and CDR2 (germline): KGHSH, LQKENI. The CDR3 loop is CASSPIGGGSNYGYTF. DNA of the CDR3: TGTGCCAGCTCACCAATTGGTGGGGGCTCTAACTATGGCTACACCTTC.

The V gene is TRBV14, the J gene TRBJ1-2; D is perhaps TRBD1 (6 bases). CDR3 length: 13 residues. The V and J ends lost 4 bases and 8 bases respectively, with 14 bases between them. Germline loops: CDR1 SGHDN, CDR2 FVKESK. Here the CDR3 reads CASSLTKGGGYTF. The CDR3 nucleotides read TGTGCCAGCAGCCTAACCAAGGGGGGAGGCTACACCTTC.

The V call is TRBV4-1, the J call TRBJ2-2; TRBD2 aligns across 7 bases. Germline V gene sequence: CDR1 MGHRA, CDR2 YSYEKL. This CDR3 is built from 17 residues. V trimming: 0 bases; J trimming: 2 bases; junction bases outside the gene matches: 6. The CDR3: CASSQELATLNTGELFF. CDR3 coding DNA: TGCGCCAGCAGCCAAGAACTAGCGACCCTTAACACCGGGGAGCTGTTTTTT.

The chain couples TRBV3-1 to TRBJ1-3, with D hard to call. From germline, CDR1 is LGHDT and CDR2 YNNKEL (reference sequence). This CDR3 has 13 residues. Between the trimmed V and J ends, which lost 4 bases and 2 bases, there was a span of 6 bases. For the CDR3, the DNA is TGTGCCAGCAGCCGGACGCCTGGAAACACCATATATTTT. It yields the protein CASSRTPGNTIYF.

The chain couples TRBV6-6 to TRBJ1-2; TRBD1 agrees at 8 bases. Germline V gene lookup returns CDR1 MNHNY and CDR2 SVGAGI (reference sequence). The trim removed 0 bases at V and 9 bases at J, leaving 6 bases unmatched. This CDR3 is 14 amino acids long. For the CDR3, the DNA is TGTGCCAGCAGTTACTCGAGTCAGGGGGCGAGCTACACCTTC. It codes for CASSYSSQGASYTF.

The V and J genes are TRBV12-2 and TRBJ1-2; TRBD1 is the table's D call and was not checked against the DNA. TRBV12-2 corresponds to a pseudogene. This CDR3 contains 13 residues. The CDR3 DNA reads TGTGCAAGTGTGTCGGCAGGGGCCTATGGCTACACCTTC. Amino acids: CASVSAGAYGYTF.

The rearrangement joins TRBV7-2 to TRBJ1-4, with D unclear. The germline gives CDR1 SGHTA, CDR2 FQGNSA. This CDR3 contains 16 residues. Trimming shortened V by 5 bases and J by 7 bases, and 20 bases separated the two germline ends. In DNA, the CDR3 is TGTGCCAGCAGCCCCTCAAGTGCCCTCCGGGTTGAAAAACTGTTTTTT. As protein: CASSPSSALRVEKLFF.

The chain combines TRBV7-2 with TRBJ2-4; D may be TRBD1 (5 bases). V lost 6 bases to trimming and J lost 7 bases, with 13 bases between them. The germline CDR1 and CDR2 sequences are SGHTA and FQGNSA. The CDR3 length is 13 residues. The chain's CDR3 is CASSAAGLNIQYF. CDR3 DNA sequence: TGTGCCAGCAGTGCTGCAGGGCTTAACATTCAGTACTTC.

This chain uses TRBV27 with TRBJ2-7; D may match TRBD1 or TRBD2 (5 bases each). There are 12 residues in the CDR3. Trimming removed 7 bases at V and 4 bases at J, with 11 bases between. CDR1 is MNHEY and CDR2 is SMNVEV in the germline V gene (reference sequence). CDR3 region: CASIGEPYEQYF. The CDR3 nucleotides are TGTGCCAGCATAGGGGAGCCGTACGAGCAGTACTTC.

The rearrangement links TRBV2 to TRBJ2-3; 10 nucleotides match TRBD2. J gave up 6 bases and V 4 bases, and 7 bases lay outside the gene matches. This CDR3 contains 15 residues. The V gene's germline CDR1 is SNHLY and CDR2 FYNNEI. CDR3 protein: CASSGRAGGGDTQYF. CDR3 bases: TGTGCCAGCAGTGGTCGAGCGGGAGGGGGGGATACGCAGTATTTT.

V gene TRBV11-1 combines with J gene TRBJ2-3; D is possibly TRBD1 (5 bases). The V end lost 5 bases, the J end lost 0 bases, and 9 bases lay between the germline ends. This CDR3 contains 14 residues. In germline, CDR1 is SGHAT, CDR2 FQDESV (reference sequence). CDR3 protein: CASSHRLSTDTQYF. DNA of the CDR3: TGTGCCAGCAGCCACAGGTTGAGCACAGATACGCAGTATTTT. Drawing the rest from reference TRBV11-1 and TRBJ2-3, the complete variable domain is EAEVAQSPRYKITEKSQAVAFWCDPISGHATLYWYRQILGQGPELLVQFQDESVVDDSQLPKDRFSAERLKGVDSTLKIQPAELGDSAMYLCASSHRLSTDTQYFGPGTRLTVL.

The chain joins TRBV5-1 to TRBJ1-1; no clear D. V was clipped by 2 bases and J by 1 base, with 9 bases between them. CDR1 SGHRS and CDR2 YFSETQ come from the germline V gene. This CDR3 region has 14 residues. This CDR3 reads CASSFIRSNTEAFF. The CDR3 nucleotides read TGCGCCAGCAGCTTTATCCGATCGAACACTGAAGCTTTCTTT.

This chain links TRBV2 with TRBJ1-1; unclear D gene. This CDR3 has 13 residues. V dropped 3 bases and J dropped 3 bases, with 8 bases sitting between them. The germline V gene has CDR1 SNHLY and CDR2 FYNNEI. The CDR3, as DNA: TGTGCCAGCAGTGAGTTGGAGGACACTGAAGCTTTCTTT. Protein sequence: CASSELEDTEAFF.

The J gene is TRBJ2-6, the V gene TRBV5-1; 7 bases are a match to TRBD1. The CDR3 is 17 residues long. V shed 4 bases, J shed 0 bases, and the junction held 7 bases outside the gene matches. Germline loops: CDR1 SGHRS, CDR2 YFSETQ. This CDR3 reads CASSRDSLPSGANVLTF. The CDR3 bases are TGCGCCAGCAGCAGGGACAGTCTCCCCTCTGGGGCCAACGTCCTGACTTTC. Drawing the rest from reference TRBV5-1 and TRBJ2-6, the complete variable domain is KAGVTQTPRYLIKTRGQQVTLSCSPISGHRSVSWYQQTPGQGLQFLFEYFSETQRNKGNFPGRFSGRQFSNSRSEMNVSTLELGDSALYLCASSRDSLPSGANVLTFGAGSRLTVL.

The CDR3 DNA reads as TGTGCCACCAGCCTGGGTAATCAGCCCCAGCATTTT. It codes for CATSLGNQPQHF. The chain uses TRBV15 and TRBJ1-5; D gene unclear. This CDR3 spans 12 amino acids. V was clipped by 5 bases and J by 4 bases, with 6 bases between them. Germline CDR1 reads LNHNV; CDR2 reads YYDKDF (reference sequence).

This clonotype was observed once. The genes are TRBV7-2 and TRBJ2-6; TRBD2 agrees at 9 bases. Germline CDR1 and CDR2: SGHTA and FQGNSA. V shed 1 base, J shed 13 bases, and the junction held 14 bases outside the gene matches. The CDR3 has 17 amino acids. The CDR3 spells CASSLDLREGPFGVLTF. In DNA, the CDR3 is TGTGCCAGCAGCTTAGACTTGCGGGAGGGCCCTTTCGGTGTCCTGACTTTC.

This chain uses TRBV6-6 with TRBJ2-2, with a weak D call TRBD1 (6 bases). V shed 2 bases and J shed 8 bases, with 15 bases lying between them. This CDR3 spans 15 amino acids. In germline, CDR1 is MNHNY, CDR2 SVGAGI (reference sequence). The DNA of the CDR3 is TGTGCCAGCAGTTACGAGGGACACTATGGGGGGGAGCTGTTTTTT. It encodes CASSYEGHYGGELFF.

The CDR3 coding sequence is TGCGCCAGCAGCGAAGAATTCTATGGCTACACCTTC. Its protein product is CASSEEFYGYTF. V usage is TRBV5-1 and J usage is TRBJ1-2, with unresolved D. The V end was cut by 4 bases, the J end by 4 bases, with 8 bases between. Germline V gives CDR1 SGHRS, CDR2 YFSETQ. The CDR3 covers 12 residues. Variable domain in full (rest from reference TRBV5-1 and TRBJ1-2): KAGVTQTPRYLIKTRGQQVTLSCSPISGHRSVSWYQQTPGQGLQFLFEYFSETQRNKGNFPGRFSGRQFSNSRSEMNVSTLELGDSALYLCASSEEFYGYTFGSGTRLTVV.

This chain links TRBV2 with TRBJ2-2; tentatively, D is TRBD2 (6 bases). The CDR3 sequence is 15 residues long. Germline loops: CDR1 SNHLY, CDR2 FYNNEI. The ends were cut back, 6 bases at V and 4 bases at J, with 15 bases in the middle. The CDR3 bases are TGTGCCAGCAGGTCGGGACTCATGGGCACCGGGGAGCTGTTTTTT. It translates to CASRSGLMGTGELFF.

This chain connects TRBV19 to TRBJ2-3; D possibly corresponds to TRBD2 (5 bases). V was trimmed by 7 bases and J by 2 bases, leaving 16 bases between them. The CDR3 has 15 residues. CDR1 and CDR2 from the germline V gene are LNHDA and SQIVND (reference sequence). CDR3 sequence (DNA): TGTGCCAGTACTACAACGGGAAAGAACACAGATACGCAGTATTTT. This gives the protein CASTTTGKNTDTQYF. Full variable domain (rest looked up from reference TRBV19 and TRBJ2-3): DGGITQSPKYLFRKEGQNVTLSCEQNLNHDAMYWYRQDPGQGLRLIYYSQIVNDFQKGDIAEGYSVSREKKESFPLTVTSAQKNPTAFYLCASTTTGKNTDTQYFGPGTRLTVL.

The CDR3 DNA reads as TGTGCCAGCAGTGTTTGGGACGTCGGCGAGCAGTACTTC. It translates to CASSVWDVGEQYF. The J gene is TRBJ2-7, the V gene TRBV12-3 or TRBV12-4; tentatively, D is TRBD1 or TRBD2 (5 bases each). The CDR3 has 13 residues. Deletions cut 5 bases from V and 6 bases from J, with 14 bases between.

The V gene is TRBV2, the J gene TRBJ2-2; maybe TRBD1 (5 bases). V lost 3 bases and J lost 6, with 14 bases in between. Germline assignment: CDR1 SNHLY and CDR2 FYNNEI. The CDR3 extends over 15 amino acids. The CDR3 DNA reads TGTGCCAGCAGTGATCCTGGGCAGGGCGCCGGGGAGCTGTTTTTT. Protein sequence: CASSDPGQGAGELFF.

The chain has TRBV12-3 or TRBV12-4 and TRBJ2-7; TRBD2 matches 11 bases. The ends lost 0 bases at V and 2 bases at J; junction bases unmatched: 3. This CDR3 has 16 amino acids. In nucleotides, the CDR3 is TGTGCCAGCAGTTTAGCGCGACTAGCGGGACCCTACGAGCAGTACTTC. Protein sequence: CASSLARLAGPYEQYF.